One and the same sample provided the 19 T cell receptor beta chains below, sequenced in a study of blood T cell repertoires in COVID-19. Produced via immunoSEQ multiplex PCR; TCRdb's table is partial and in-frame only. This table has roughly 180,000 clones, 76% appearing once. Source material: peripheral blood. These receptor sequences come from a woman in her 50s with active or convalescent COVID-19.

V is TRBV28 and J is TRBJ2-7; D is ambiguous. The CDR3 sequence is 13 residues long. The V gene lost 4 bases and the J gene lost 3 bases, with 10 bases spanning the gap. Germline assignment: CDR1 MDHEN and CDR2 SYDVKM. The CDR3 bases are TGTGCCAGCAGTTCAGGTTCCCACTACGAGCAGTACTTC. This gives the protein CASSSGSHYEQYF.

The gene calls are TRBV19 and TRBJ2-1, with D possibly TRBD1 on 5 matching bases. Per germline, CDR1 LNHDA and CDR2 SQIVND (reference sequence). CDR3 length equals 14 residues. V dropped 4 bases and J dropped 6 bases, with 13 bases sitting between them. The CDR3 is CASSREVGPNEQFF. The CDR3 DNA reads TGTGCCAGTAGTAGAGAAGTGGGGCCCAATGAGCAGTTCTTC.

This chain uses TRBV6-5 with TRBJ1-2; 7 bases match TRBD1. From germline, CDR1 is MNHEY and CDR2 SVGAGI. There are 13 residues in the CDR3. J lost 4 bases, V lost 4 bases, and 3 bases had no gene match. DNA of the CDR3: TGTGCCAGCAGTTTGGGACAGATCTATGGCTACACCTTC. This translates into CASSLGQIYGYTF.

This chain connects TRBV5-1 to TRBJ1-1; perhaps TRBD1 as D (5 bases). V dropped 5 bases and J dropped 8 bases, with 16 bases sitting between them. This CDR3 has 13 residues. The germline gives CDR1 SGHRS, CDR2 YFSETQ. The CDR3 sequence: CASSFGGSLEAFF. CDR3 DNA: TGCGCCAGCAGTTTCGGGGGATCTCTGGAAGCTTTCTTT.

This clone was found a few times. The J gene is TRBJ1-2, the V gene TRBV6-5; 9 nucleotides align to TRBD1. J lost 5 bases, V lost 5 bases, and 9 bases had no gene match. This CDR3 is built from 15 residues. CDR1 and CDR2 (germline): MNHEY, SVGAGI. CDR3 DNA sequence: TGTGCCAGCAGTCCGACCGGGACAGGGAGTTATGGCTACACCTTC. Its translation: CASSPTGTGSYGYTF.

Only one count was recorded for this clone. The gene calls are TRBV7-2 and TRBJ2-5; TRBD2 aligns across 7 bases. Germline V CDR1 and CDR2: SGHTA, FQGNSA. The CDR3 spans 14 residues. The V gene end was trimmed by 3 bases and the J gene end by 5 bases; junction bases not matched to a gene: 6. As DNA, the CDR3 is TGTGCCAGCAGCTTGGGACTACCCACGGAGACCCAGTACTTC. Protein: CASSLGLPTETQYF.

This chain links TRBV18 with TRBJ2-1, with a weak D call TRBD1 (6 bases). The CDR3 consists of 17 residues. Germline lookup yields CDR1 KGHSH and CDR2 LQKENI. Trimming removed 5 bases at V and 0 bases at J, with 17 bases between. The CDR3 bases are TGTGCCAGCTCAGTTTTACAGGGTTCGAGCTCCTACAATGAGCAGTTCTTC. Translated, it gives CASSVLQGSSSYNEQFF.

This sequence joins TRBV6-5 and TRBJ2-7; 7 bases fit TRBD1. The CDR3 has 14 amino acids. With 8 bases clipped from V and 4 bases from J, the junction kept 11 bases outside the gene matches. Germline values: CDR1 MNHEY, CDR2 SVGAGI. The CDR3 region is CASSARGQIYEQYF. DNA of the CDR3: TGTGCCAGCTCCGCGAGGGGACAGATTTACGAGCAGTACTTC.

This chain uses TRBV5-6 with TRBJ2-2; 10 bases match TRBD1. The CDR3 has 15 residues. Germline V gene sequence: CDR1 SGHDT, CDR2 YYEEEE. The ends lost 3 bases at V and 3 bases at J; junction bases unmatched: 2. The CDR3 loop is CASSSGTGDTGELFF. The CDR3 DNA is TGTGCCAGCAGCTCGGGGACAGGGGACACCGGGGAGCTGTTTTTT.

This chain connects TRBV7-2 to TRBJ1-5; D remains ambiguous. V dropped 2 bases and J dropped 5 bases, with 7 bases sitting between them. Germline V gene sequence: CDR1 SGHTA, CDR2 FQGNSA. CDR3 length: 13 residues. CDR3 amino acids: CASSLSADQPQHF. CDR3 nucleotide sequence: TGTGCCAGCAGCTTATCCGCAGATCAGCCCCAGCATTTT.

This chain links TRBV20-1 with TRBJ1-2; 10 bases map to TRBD1. The junction had 3 bases not matched to a gene; V was cut back by 3 bases and J by 5 bases. The CDR3 contains 13 residues. From germline, CDR1 is DFQATT and CDR2 SNEGSKA (reference sequence). The CDR3 here is CSASVGQGYGYTF. In DNA form, the CDR3 reads TGCAGTGCTAGTGTGGGACAGGGGTATGGCTACACCTTC.

This clone was seen a handful of times. The rearrangement links TRBV29-1 to TRBJ1-2, with 8 nucleotides matching TRBD1. V lost 3 bases, J lost 7 bases, and 10 bases stayed unmatched. The CDR3 is made up of 14 amino acids. The germline gives CDR1 SQVTM, CDR2 ANQGSEA. CDR3 nucleotide sequence: TGCAGCGTTGACCCAAAACAGGGGGTGGCTGGCTACACCTTC. Translation gives CSVDPKQGVAGYTF.

This chain joins TRBV11-2 and TRBJ2-7, with 7 nucleotides matching TRBD2. This CDR3 contains 17 residues. CDR1 and CDR2 (germline): SGHAT, FQNNGV. Trimming cost V 1 base and J 3 bases; bases outside gene matches: 12. The CDR3 loop is CASSLGLMLAAGYEQYF. For the CDR3, the DNA is TGTGCCAGCAGCTTAGGACTAATGCTAGCGGCGGGCTACGAGCAGTACTTC.

The chain carries TRBV14 and TRBJ1-1, with unresolved D. This CDR3 comprises 14 residues. Per the germline V gene, CDR1 is SGHDN and CDR2 is FVKESK. V shed 4 bases and J shed 0 bases, with 9 bases lying between them. CDR3 nucleotides: TGTGCCAGCAGCCTGGCAGGAATGAACACTGAAGCTTTCTTT. It yields the protein CASSLAGMNTEAFF.

The rearrangement links TRBV19 to TRBJ2-5, with D possibly matching TRBD2 (5 bases). The CDR3 runs 14 residues. CDR1 LNHDA and CDR2 SQIVND come from the germline V gene (reference sequence). The V and J ends lost 1 base and 5 bases respectively, with 11 bases between them. CDR3 region: CASSIAAGSETQYF. CDR3 coding DNA: TGTGCCAGTAGTATAGCGGCGGGCTCGGAGACCCAGTACTTC.

The chain combines TRBV7-2 with TRBJ2-2; 8 nucleotides agree with TRBD2. CDR1 SGHTA and CDR2 FQGNSA come from the germline V gene. The V and J ends lost 0 bases and 5 bases, in that order; junction bases with no gene match: 8. The CDR3 extends over 17 amino acids. CDR3 in amino acids: CASSLAFSGGPTGELFF. DNA for the CDR3: TGTGCCAGCAGCTTAGCGTTTTCGGGGGGGCCGACCGGGGAGCTGTTTTTT.

This chain links TRBV5-5 with TRBJ2-1, with 11 positions matching TRBD1. J lost 9 bases, V lost 0 bases, and 2 bases had no gene match. The CDR3 is made up of 14 amino acids. Looked up from germline, CDR1 is SGHKS and CDR2 is YYEKEE (reference sequence). CDR3 sequence: CASSLGTGGGEQFF. The CDR3 coding sequence is TGTGCCAGCAGCTTGGGGACAGGGGGCGGTGAGCAGTTCTTC. The whole variable domain, filled in from reference TRBV5-5 and TRBJ2-1, reads DAGVTQSPTHLIKTRGQQVTLRCSPISGHKSVSWYQQVLGQGPQFIFQYYEKEERGRGNFPDRFSARQFPNYSSELNVNALLLGDSALYLCASSLGTGGGEQFFGPGTRLTVL.

This chain uses TRBV5-1 with TRBJ2-3; 8 nucleotides align to TRBD1. Germline loops: CDR1 SGHRS, CDR2 YFSETQ. V shed 0 bases, J shed 2 bases, and the junction held 5 bases outside the gene matches. This CDR3 has 16 amino acids. The CDR3: CASSLGQGMDTDTQYF. CDR3 nucleotides: TGCGCCAGCAGCTTGGGACAGGGGATGGACACAGATACGCAGTATTTT.

This clone showed up just once. This CDR3 reads CASSQDRGAEKLFF. The DNA for the CDR3 is TGTGCCAGCAGCCAAGACAGGGGGGCTGAAAAACTGTTTTTT. This rearrangement joins TRBV7-9 to TRBJ1-4, with 9 bases lining up with TRBD1. Germline CDR1 reads SEHNR; CDR2 reads FQNEAQ (reference sequence). The CDR3 has 14 amino acids. Germline trimming cut 5 bases from V and 7 bases from J; bases unmatched to any gene: 5.